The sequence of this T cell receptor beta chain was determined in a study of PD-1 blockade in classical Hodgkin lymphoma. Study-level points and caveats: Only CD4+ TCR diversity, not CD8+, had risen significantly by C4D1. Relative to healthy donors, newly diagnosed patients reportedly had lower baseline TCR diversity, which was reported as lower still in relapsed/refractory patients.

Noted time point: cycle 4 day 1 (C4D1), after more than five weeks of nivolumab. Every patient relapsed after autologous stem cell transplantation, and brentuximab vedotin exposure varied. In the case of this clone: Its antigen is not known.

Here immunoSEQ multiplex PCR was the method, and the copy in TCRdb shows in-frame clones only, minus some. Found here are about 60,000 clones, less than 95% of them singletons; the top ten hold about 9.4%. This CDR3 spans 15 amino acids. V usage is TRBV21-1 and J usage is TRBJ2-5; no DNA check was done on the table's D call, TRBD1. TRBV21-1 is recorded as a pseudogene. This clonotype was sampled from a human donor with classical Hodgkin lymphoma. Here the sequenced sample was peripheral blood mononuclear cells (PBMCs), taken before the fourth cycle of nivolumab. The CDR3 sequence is CASSKEWTGEETQYF. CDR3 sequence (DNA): TGTGCCAGCAGCAAAGAATGGACAGGGGAAGAGACCCAGTACTTC.